These 30 T cell receptor beta chains share one sample of origin, sequenced in a study of T cell repertoires in cytomegalovirus infection. No antigen has been assigned to these receptors. TCRdb fed the reads into MiXCR, producing one record per CDR3 protein. Of approximately 89,000 distinct CDR3 sequences detected, more than 20% appear once; the ten largest clones hold roughly 45%. Sequences were derived from CD8+ T cells from cultured PBMCs, sampled from culture after CMV antigen stimulation. The receptors shown here come from a human donor in good health (CMV status not recorded). Some clones in this sample may be carry-over from other donors' samples.

The chain combines TRBV12-3 or TRBV12-4 with TRBJ2-3; 7 nucleotides line up with TRBD1. The CDR3 totals 15 residues. Losses at the gene ends were 3 bases for V and 8 bases for J; bases not matched to a gene: 11. This CDR3 reads CASSFAGGGPVTQYF. The CDR3, as DNA: TGTGCCAGCAGTTTCGCAGGGGGTGGTCCAGTTACGCAGTATTTT.

This clonotype was observed a handful of times. CDR3 bases: TGTGCCAGCAGCTTCGAGCAGGTGAACACTGAAGCTTTCTTT. Translated: CASSFEQVNTEAFF. The chain combines TRBV5-4 with TRBJ1-1; no clear D. The CDR3 contains 14 residues. Germline assignment: CDR1 SGHNT and CDR2 YYREEE (reference sequence). V was shortened by 2 bases and J by 0 bases, with 8 bases between the two germline ends.

In its sample, this clonotype was seen once. The chain couples TRBV20-1 to TRBJ2-7, with D perhaps matching TRBD1 (6 bases). V dropped 3 bases and J dropped 4 bases, with 31 bases sitting between them. Germline V gene sequence: CDR1 DFQATT, CDR2 SNEGSKA (reference sequence). This CDR3 has 19 residues. CDR3 sequence: CSARGPPGTRGYGGYEQYF. CDR3 sequence (DNA): TGCAGTGCTAGGGGCCCTCCCGGGACAAGGGGATACGGCGGATACGAGCAGTACTTC.

This clonotype was found a few times. V usage is TRBV27 and J usage is TRBJ2-7; 9 bases line up with TRBD1. CDR3 length: 16 amino acids. With 6 bases clipped from V and 4 bases from J, the junction kept 13 bases outside the gene matches. Germline CDR1 reads MNHEY; CDR2 reads SMNVEV (reference sequence). The CDR3 region has the DNA TGTGCCAGCAGCGTAGAAGGGACAGGGCTGACGTACGAGCAGTACTTC. Amino acid sequence: CASSVEGTGLTYEQYF.

V and J are TRBV29-1 and TRBJ1-1; tentative D call: TRBD1 (5 bases). The germline gives CDR1 SQVTM, CDR2 ANQGSEA. This CDR3 comprises 12 residues. The ends were cut back, 3 bases at V and 2 bases at J, with 7 bases in the middle. CDR3 in DNA: TGCAGCGTTGAGGGGGGAAACACTGAAGCTTTCTTT. It is translated as CSVEGGNTEAFF. Based on the CDR3 plus reference TRBV29-1 and TRBJ1-1, the full variable domain is SAVISQKPSRDICQRGTSLTIQCQVDSQVTMMFWYRQQPGQSLTLIATANQGSEATYESGFVIDKFPISRPNLTFSTLTVSNMSPEDSSIYLCSVEGGNTEAFFGQGTRLTVV.

The rearrangement links TRBV7-9 to TRBJ2-7, with 8 positions matching TRBD1. Germline V gene sequence: CDR1 SEHNR, CDR2 FQNEAQ (reference sequence). CDR3 length equals 14 residues. With V trimmed by 7 bases and J by 2 bases, 7 bases remained unmatched. In DNA, the CDR3 is TGTGCCAGCACCGGGACAGGAGGGACCTACGAGCAGTACTTC. It is translated as CASTGTGGTYEQYF.

This chain joins TRBV6-2 or TRBV6-3 and TRBJ2-5; 10 positions agree with TRBD1. J gave up 4 bases and V 5 bases, and 4 bases lay outside the gene matches. This CDR3 has 14 residues. Looked up from germline, CDR1 is MNHEY and CDR2 is SVGEGT. The CDR3 DNA reads as TGTGCCAGCAGTGCCGACAGGGGGCTAGAGACCCAGTACTTC. Amino acids: CASSADRGLETQYF.

This clonotype has a count of ten or more. The rearrangement links TRBV12-3 or TRBV12-4 to TRBJ2-1, with D perhaps assigned TRBD1 or TRBD2 (6 bases each). The length of the CDR3 is 15 residues. Trimming took off 6 bases at V and 4 bases at J, with 16 bases between the two ends. The DNA of the CDR3 is TGTGCCAGCAGACTTGTCGGGGGCTTATACAATGAGCAGTTCTTC. Encoded protein: CASRLVGGLYNEQFF.

In its sample, this clonotype was seen a few times. The chain employs TRBV27 and TRBJ1-4, with D unclear. From germline, CDR1 is MNHEY and CDR2 SMNVEV (reference sequence). V was pared by 5 bases and J by 10 bases, with 11 bases between. There are 12 residues in the CDR3. For the CDR3, the DNA is TGTGCCAGCAGTCTTACTTGGGGAAAACTGTTTTTT. Translation: CASSLTWGKLFF.

This chain links TRBV5-5 with TRBJ2-7; D gene ambiguous. This CDR3 has 13 residues. CDR1 and CDR2 (germline): SGHKS, YYEKEE (reference sequence). Trimming took off 1 base at V and 1 base at J, with 6 bases between the two ends. CDR3 sequence (DNA): TGTGCCAGCAGCTTGACATCTTCCTACGAGCAGTACTTC. Translation: CASSLTSSYEQYF. The whole variable domain, filled in from reference TRBV5-5 and TRBJ2-7, reads DAGVTQSPTHLIKTRGQQVTLRCSPISGHKSVSWYQQVLGQGPQFIFQYYEKEERGRGNFPDRFSARQFPNYSSELNVNALLLGDSALYLCASSLTSSYEQYFGPGTRLTVT.

The table lists this clonotype with a few counts. The chain carries TRBV6-2 or TRBV6-3 and TRBJ1-5; D might be TRBD1 (5 bases). CDR3 length: 14 residues. Germline CDR1 reads MNHEY; CDR2 reads SVGEGT. The V end was cut by 5 bases, the J end by 5 bases, with 13 bases between. The DNA of the CDR3 is TGTGCCAGCAGTAGAGACAGCCACTATCAGCCCCAGCATTTT. Translation gives CASSRDSHYQPQHF.

This clonotype was recorded many times. This chain uses TRBV7-9 with TRBJ2-2; D is unclear. V lost 3 bases and J 7 bases, leaving 6 bases between the germline ends. The CDR3 consists of 12 residues. Germline V gene data show CDR1 as SEHNR and CDR2 as FQNEAQ (reference sequence). The CDR3 DNA reads TGTGCCAGCAGCTTTACGAGCGGGGAGCTGTTTTTT. Translation gives CASSFTSGELFF.

The sample holds a few counts of this clonotype. The rearrangement uses TRBV12-3 or TRBV12-4 and TRBJ2-1, with 7 bases fitting TRBD2. V lost 7 bases to trimming and J lost 4 bases; unmatched junction nucleotides: 7. This CDR3 is 14 amino acids long. The DNA for the CDR3 is TGTGCCAGCACCGGACTAGGGTTGTACAATGAGCAGTTCTTC. Its translation: CASTGLGLYNEQFF.

The gene calls are TRBV30 and TRBJ2-7; D is undetermined. Trimming shortened V by 0 bases and J by 5 bases, and 11 bases separated the two germline ends. Germline V gene data show CDR1 as GTSNPN and CDR2 as SVGIG (reference sequence). CDR3 length: 13 residues. The chain's CDR3 is CAWSVAAADEQYF. CDR3 coding DNA: TGTGCCTGGAGTGTCGCTGCTGCGGACGAGCAGTACTTC.

This clonotype was seen many times. V is TRBV6-1 and J is TRBJ1-6; a weak D match, TRBD1 (6 bases). This CDR3 region has 18 residues. The germline V gene has CDR1 MNHNS and CDR2 SASEGT. Trimming removed 7 bases at V and 6 bases at J, with 25 bases between. CDR3 amino acids: CASKDLPNWGTPNSPLHF. DNA for the CDR3: TGTGCCAGCAAGGACCTACCGAACTGGGGGACACCTAATTCACCCCTCCACTTT.

This clonotype was seen more than once but under ten times. This sequence joins TRBV25-1 and TRBJ2-2, with D unclear. V was pared by 1 base and J by 2 bases, with 11 bases between. Looked up from germline, CDR1 is MGHDK and CDR2 is SYGVNS. The CDR3 runs to 16 residues. The CDR3 nucleotides read TGTGCCAGCAGTGAATCATCAACAGTCAACACCGGGGAGCTGTTTTTT. This encodes CASSESSTVNTGELFF.

The chain uses TRBV6-2 or TRBV6-3 and TRBJ1-1; 7 nucleotides match TRBD1. This CDR3 comprises 12 residues. J lost 3 bases, V lost 8 bases, and 3 bases had no gene match. The germline gives CDR1 MNHEY, CDR2 SVGEGT. In DNA form, the CDR3 reads TGTGCCAGCTTCACAGGGGACACTGAAGCTTTCTTT. Residues: CASFTGDTEAFF.

This clonotype was counted at least ten times. CDR3 DNA sequence: TGTGCCAGCAGCTTAGACGCGACTAGCGGGAGTGCAGATACGCAGTATTTT. This encodes CASSLDATSGSADTQYF. The chain joins TRBV7-9 to TRBJ2-3; TRBD2 matches 12 bases. The germline V gene encodes CDR1 SEHNR and CDR2 FQNEAQ (reference sequence). The CDR3 covers 17 residues. V shed 1 base, J shed 4 bases, and the junction held 6 bases outside the gene matches.

This clonotype was seen ten or more times. V and J are TRBV7-9 and TRBJ2-1; D gene uncertain. V gave up 1 base and J gave up 3 bases, with 7 bases separating them. This CDR3 has 14 residues. CDR1 is SEHNR, CDR2 FQNEAQ, per germline (reference sequence). CDR3 residues: CASSLEDSYNEQFF. In DNA, the CDR3 is TGTGCCAGCAGCTTAGAGGATAGCTACAATGAGCAGTTCTTC.

The chain uses TRBV6-5 and TRBJ1-4, with a possible D match to TRBD1 (5 bases). The CDR3 covers 15 residues. The germline CDR1 and CDR2 sequences are MNHEY and SVGAGI. The V and J ends lost 2 bases and 5 bases respectively, with 12 bases between them. The CDR3 sequence: CASSYTDGANEKLFF. CDR3 nucleotides: TGTGCCAGCAGTTACACCGACGGGGCCAATGAAAAACTGTTTTTT.

This clonotype was counted a few times. The V and J genes are TRBV30 and TRBJ1-2; the match to TRBD1 covers 7 bases. The CDR3 totals 14 residues. V shed 4 bases, J shed 6 bases, and the junction held 11 bases outside the gene matches. Germline V gives CDR1 GTSNPN, CDR2 SVGIG (reference sequence). In nucleotides, the CDR3 is TGTGCCTGGAACACAGACAGGGCAAGGGATGGCTACACCTTC. This codes for CAWNTDRARDGYTF.

This clonotype came up many times. The gene calls are TRBV7-6 and TRBJ2-7; 13 bases fit TRBD2. The CDR3 sequence is 16 residues long. Looked up from germline, CDR1 is SGHVS and CDR2 is FNYEAQ. V dropped 1 base and J dropped 5; count of bases not matched to a gene: 5. CDR3 DNA: TGTGCCAGCAGCTTAGGAGCCGGACTAGCGGGAGACGAGCAGTACTTC. It translates to CASSLGAGLAGDEQYF.

The table lists this clonotype with a few counts. CDR3 loop: CASSFLEFEQYF. The CDR3, as DNA: TGTGCCAGCAGCTTCCTAGAGTTCGAGCAGTACTTC. The J gene is TRBJ2-7, the V gene TRBV7-9; D is undetermined. V lost 3 bases and J lost 6, with 9 bases in between. The length of the CDR3 is 12 residues. The germline CDR1 and CDR2 sequences are SEHNR and FQNEAQ (reference sequence).

There are many counts of this clonotype. This sequence joins TRBV7-8 and TRBJ2-3, with a weak D call TRBD1 (7 bases). V dropped 5 bases and J dropped 2 bases, with 17 bases sitting between them. Germline V gives CDR1 SGHVS, CDR2 FQNEAQ. The CDR3 length is 16 residues. In DNA, the CDR3 is TGTGCCAGCAGCGTAGGGGGGACAGAAGTCACAGATACGCAGTATTTT. Translation gives CASSVGGTEVTDTQYF. The full variable domain, its missing parts supplied by reference TRBV7-8 and TRBJ2-3, is GAGVSQSPRYKVAKRGQDVALRCDPISGHVSLFWYQQALGQGPEFLTYFQNEAQLDKSGLPSDRFFAERPEGSVSTLKIQRTQQEDSAVYLCASSVGGTEVTDTQYFGPGTRLTVL.

The CDR3, as DNA: TGCAGCGTTGAATTGCAGGGAAGGTACTTC. Its translation is CSVELQGRYF. This chain uses TRBV29-1 with TRBJ2-7; weak D call: TRBD1 (5 bases). The V gene lost 2 bases and the J gene lost 12 bases, with 11 bases spanning the gap. The germline gives CDR1 SQVTM, CDR2 ANQGSEA. This CDR3 region has 10 residues.

This clonotype was counted only a few times. The chain has TRBV20-1 and TRBJ2-7; 7 nucleotides align to TRBD1. V shed 1 base, J shed 1 base, and the junction held 7 bases outside the gene matches. The CDR3 has 15 residues. In germline, CDR1 is DFQATT, CDR2 SNEGSKA (reference sequence). For the CDR3, the DNA is TGCAGTGCTAGAGCGAGACAGGGCCCATCCTACGAGCAGTACTTC. Translating it yields CSARARQGPSYEQYF.

J is TRBJ2-2 and V is TRBV5-4, with TRBD2 identical over 11 bases. This CDR3 contains 17 residues. The V gene end was trimmed by 4 bases and the J gene end by 4 bases; junction bases not matched to a gene: 9. Germline CDR1 reads SGHNT; CDR2 reads YYREEE (reference sequence). The CDR3 is CASSTNPGLAVTGELFF. The CDR3 bases are TGTGCCAGCAGCACCAATCCGGGACTAGCGGTCACCGGGGAGCTGTTTTTT.

This clonotype was counted between two and nine times. The rearrangement uses TRBV5-4 and TRBJ2-5; 9 bases fit TRBD1. V lost 4 bases, J lost 4 bases, and 8 bases stayed unmatched. This CDR3 region has 15 residues. CDR1 and CDR2 from the germline V gene are SGHNT and YYREEE (reference sequence). CDR3 bases: TGTGCCAGCAGCCTACAGGGGGCTCTAAGAGAGACCCAGTACTTC. This sequence encodes CASSLQGALRETQYF.

CDR3 protein: CASSRNMGNTQYF. CDR3 bases: TGTGCCAGCAGCCGCAACATGGGGAATACGCAGTATTTT. V and J are TRBV14 and TRBJ2-3, with D uncertain. V gave up 4 bases and J gave up 7 bases, with 12 bases separating them. Germline CDR1 reads SGHDN; CDR2 reads FVKESK. CDR3 length: 13 amino acids. Full variable domain (remainder filled in from reference TRBV14 and TRBJ2-3): EAGVTQFPSHSVIEKGQTVTLRCDPISGHDNLYWYRRVMGKEIKFLLHFVKESKQDESGMPNNRFLAERTGGTYSTLKVQPAELEDSGVYFCASSRNMGNTQYFGPGTRLTVL.

This chain joins TRBV19 and TRBJ2-2, with 11 bases matching TRBD1. The germline V gene has CDR1 LNHDA and CDR2 SQIVND (reference sequence). The V and J ends lost 0 bases and 6 bases, in that order; junction bases with no gene match: 15. The CDR3 extends over 20 amino acids. The CDR3 sequence is CASSIDRSRTGTGGPGELFF. CDR3 bases: TGTGCCAGTAGTATAGATCGTTCCCGAACCGGGACAGGGGGTCCCGGGGAGCTGTTTTTT. Full variable domain (remainder filled in from reference TRBV19 and TRBJ2-2): DGGITQSPKYLFRKEGQNVTLSCEQNLNHDAMYWYRQDPGQGLRLIYYSQIVNDFQKGDIAEGYSVSREKKESFPLTVTSAQKNPTAFYLCASSIDRSRTGTGGPGELFFGEGSRLTVL.